What follows is one T cell receptor beta chain and its context. The V segment lost 5 bases and the J segment 4 bases; nucleotides outside the gene matches: 7. Germline CDR1 SGHTA, CDR2 FQGNSA. The length of the CDR3 is 16 residues. This entry comes from a study of blood T cell repertoires in COVID-19. Seattle-derived patients entered the study during active infection and were followed longitudinally. Here immunoSEQ multiplex PCR was the method, and the copy in TCRdb shows in-frame clones only, minus some. This table has some 350,000 clones, 88% appearing once. The sequenced sample consisted of peripheral blood. V gene TRBV7-2 combines with J gene TRBJ2-7, with 14 bases matching TRBD2. This sequence originates from a woman in her 70s with COVID-19, enrolled during active disease. CDR3 DNA sequence: TGTGCCAGCAGCCCGGGACTAGCGGGGGACCTATACGAGCAGTACTTC. Its protein is CASSPGLAGDLYEQYF. Together with reference TRBV7-2 and TRBJ2-7, the CDR3 gives the full variable domain: GAGVSQSPSNKVTEKGKDVELRCDPISGHTALYWYRQSLGQGLEFLIYFQGNSAPDKSGLPSDRFSAERTGGSVSTLTIQRTQQEDSAVYLCASSPGLAGDLYEQYFGPGTRLTVT.